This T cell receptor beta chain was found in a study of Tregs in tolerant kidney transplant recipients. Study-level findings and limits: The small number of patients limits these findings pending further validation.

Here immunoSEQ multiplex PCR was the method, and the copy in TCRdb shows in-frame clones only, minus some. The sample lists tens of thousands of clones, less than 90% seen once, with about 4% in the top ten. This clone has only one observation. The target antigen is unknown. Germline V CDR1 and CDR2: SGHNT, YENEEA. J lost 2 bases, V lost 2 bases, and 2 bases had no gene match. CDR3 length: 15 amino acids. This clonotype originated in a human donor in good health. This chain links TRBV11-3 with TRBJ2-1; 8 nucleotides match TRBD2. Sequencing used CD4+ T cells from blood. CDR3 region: CASSLPTSAYNEQFF. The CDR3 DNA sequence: TGTGCCAGCAGCTTACCGACTAGCGCCTACAATGAGCAGTTCTTC.